This is a list of T cell receptor beta chains from one sample in a study of regulatory T cells in long-lasting Graves disease. TCRdb used MiXCR to reprocess the multiplex PCR reads, holding one entry per CDR3 protein. The sample yields hundreds of thousands of distinct CDR3 sequences, approximately 22% seen once. The sample was peripheral blood mononuclear cells (PBMCs), taken when the disease was refractory, from a patient treated with antithyroid drugs. These receptors originate from a female donor with Graves disease. Each CDR3 is given with its conserved first and last residue. Fields, in order: clone size, D gene, V gene, J gene, CDR3 DNA, CDR3 protein. A D gene is named only where the DNA matches it firmly. Part of the rows lack a size; the others show once, few, many or a class for expanded clones.

size: few; D: .; V: TRBV30; J: TRBJ1-5; DNA: TGTGCCTGGAGCCAGGGTCTTGATCAGCCCCAGCATTTT; CDR3: CAWSQGLDQPQHF
size: many; D: TRBD2; V: TRBV12-3/TRBV12-4; J: TRBJ2-5; DNA: TGTGCCAGCAGTTTAGGGGCGGGGGGGCAAGAGACCCAGTACTTC; CDR3: CASSLGAGGQETQYF
size: few; D: TRBD2; V: TRBV11-3; J: TRBJ2-2; DNA: TGTGCCAGCAGCTTAGATTTAAGACTAGCGGGAGCACCGAACACCGGGGAGCTGTTTTTT; CDR3: CASSLDLRLAGAPNTGELFF
size: few; D: .; V: TRBV28; J: TRBJ2-2; DNA: TGTGCCAGCAGTTCCTTCGGGGAAGCCACCGGGGAGCTGTTTTTT; CDR3: CASSSFGEATGELFF
size: few; D: .; V: TRBV7-2; J: TRBJ2-1; DNA: TGTGCCAGCAGCTTAACCGCCAACAATGAGCAGTTCTTC; CDR3: CASSLTANNEQFF
size: .; D: .; V: TRBV6-5; J: TRBJ2-7; DNA: TGTGCCAGCAGTTATTGGCCTTTAGGGCAGTACTTC; CDR3: CASSYWPLGQYF
size: many; D: .; V: TRBV5-4; J: TRBJ2-5; DNA: TGTGCCAGCAGCCGGTCAGGACTACCGCTTAGGGGGGAGACCCAGTACTTC; CDR3: CASSRSGLPLRGETQYF
size: .; D: .; V: TRBV29-1; J: TRBJ2-3; DNA: TGCAGCGTACTCGGTGGGGGGCTCGGCACAGATACGCAGTATTTT; CDR3: CSVLGGGLGTDTQYF
size: few; D: .; V: TRBV9; J: TRBJ1-2; DNA: TGTGCCAGCAGCCCAGGAGGGGTTTTTGGCTACACCTTC; CDR3: CASSPGGVFGYTF
size: few; D: TRBD1; V: TRBV6-5; J: TRBJ1-5; DNA: TGTGCCAGCAGTTACCCGGACAGGGCCAAGCCCCAGCATTTT; CDR3: CASSYPDRAKPQHF
size: many; D: TRBD2; V: TRBV11-2; J: TRBJ2-2; DNA: TGTGCCAGCAGCCCCCGACTAGCGGGAGGCAGGACCGGGGAGCTGTTTTTT; CDR3: CASSPRLAGGRTGELFF
size: few; D: TRBD1; V: TRBV20-1; J: TRBJ2-2; DNA: TGCAGTGCTAGAGCGGCCGGGACAGGGGGCGCAGGCCTTCCCGGGGAGCTGTTTTTT; CDR3: CSARAAGTGGAGLPGELFF
size: few; D: TRBD2; V: TRBV27; J: TRBJ2-7; DNA: TGTGCCAGCAGTTTATGGGGTTCGGGAAGCGGGAGAACCCCCGAGCAGTACTTC; CDR3: CASSLWGSGSGRTPEQYF
size: .; D: TRBD2; V: TRBV5-1; J: TRBJ2-7; DNA: TGCGCCAGCAGCTTGGAAGCGGCTAGCGGGATGGGAGAGCAGTACTTC; CDR3: CASSLEAASGMGEQYF
size: many; D: .; V: TRBV27; J: TRBJ1-1; DNA: TGTGCCAGCAGTTATTCCCCCGGCCGCACTGAAGCTTTCTTT; CDR3: CASSYSPGRTEAFF
size: .; D: .; V: TRBV4-1; J: TRBJ1-5; DNA: TGCGCCAGCAGCCAAACTACAGGGATAGCAAATCAGCCCCAGCATTTT; CDR3: CASSQTTGIANQPQHF
size: few; D: TRBD1; V: TRBV30; J: TRBJ2-5; DNA: TGTGCCTGGAGCACTCCGGGACAGGGGGCGTTAGAGACCCAGTACTTC; CDR3: CAWSTPGQGALETQYF
size: many; D: .; V: TRBV6-1; J: TRBJ1-1; DNA: TGTGCCAGCAGTCCCGCCCCCGGGACACGAACCACTGAAGCTTTCTTT; CDR3: CASSPAPGTRTTEAFF
size: .; D: .; V: TRBV6-1; J: TRBJ2-1; DNA: TGTGCCAGCAGCTTGGACCCCAGCTCCTACAATGAGCAGTTCTTC; CDR3: CASSLDPSSYNEQFF
size: .; D: TRBD1; V: TRBV7-3; J: TRBJ2-5; DNA: TGTGCCAGCAGCTTCAGGGGGCCAAAAGAGACCCAGTACTTC; CDR3: CASSFRGPKETQYF
size: .; D: .; V: TRBV7-9; J: TRBJ1-2; DNA: TGTGCCAGCAGCCGCCAACAGTTCTCTGGCTACACCTTC; CDR3: CASSRQQFSGYTF
size: .; D: TRBD1; V: TRBV14; J: TRBJ2-5; DNA: TGTGCCAGCAGCCATGAACAGGGGTTGACCCAGTACTTC; CDR3: CASSHEQGLTQYF
size: many; D: TRBD2; V: TRBV2; J: TRBJ2-2; DNA: TGTGCCAGCACTGGGACTAGCGGGAGGTTGGCCGGGGAGCTGTTTTTT; CDR3: CASTGTSGRLAGELFF
size: few; D: .; V: TRBV28; J: TRBJ2-7; DNA: TGTGCCAGCGGCTTCAGCGGGCGCGCAACCGAGCAGTACTTC; CDR3: CASGFSGRATEQYF
size: once; D: .; V: TRBV4-1; J: TRBJ2-4; DNA: TGCGCCAGCAGCCGTGACATCCCCCTAGCCAAAAACATTCAGTACTTC; CDR3: CASSRDIPLAKNIQYF
size: .; D: .; V: TRBV5-1; J: TRBJ2-7; DNA: TGCGCCAGCAGCACGGGACAGCCGAAGGGGACGAGCGGGATCTCCTACGAGCAGTACTTC; CDR3: CASSTGQPKGTSGISYEQYF
size: .; D: .; V: TRBV11-3; J: TRBJ2-7; DNA: TGTGCCAGCAGCTTATATGGCGGGAAGGGGGCCTACGAGCAGAACTTC; CDR3: CASSLYGGKGAYEQNF
size: many; D: .; V: TRBV6-1; J: TRBJ2-5; DNA: TGTGCCAGCGTAAAGCAAGAGACCCAGTACTTC; CDR3: CASVKQETQYF
size: .; D: TRBD2; V: TRBV4-3; J: TRBJ2-7; DNA: TGCGCCAGCAGCCTTGGACCAGCGGGGACCTACGAGCAGTACTTC; CDR3: CASSLGPAGTYEQYF
size: many; D: .; V: TRBV6-1; J: TRBJ1-2; DNA: TGTGCCAGCAGTGAACCCGCAGCGCTCTATGGCTACACCTTC; CDR3: CASSEPAALYGYTF
size: few; D: .; V: TRBV3-1; J: TRBJ1-1; DNA: TGTGCCAGCAGCCAAGACCCATGGACGGGTCGGGCTGAAGCTTTCTTT; CDR3: CASSQDPWTGRAEAFF
size: few; D: .; V: TRBV5-1; J: TRBJ2-5; DNA: TGCGCCAGCAGCTTAGGCGGTTGGTACCAAGAGACCCAGTACTTC; CDR3: CASSLGGWYQETQYF
size: many; D: .; V: TRBV2; J: TRBJ1-2; DNA: TGTGCCAGCAGTCCTTTTGCGGACTATGGCTACACCTTC; CDR3: CASSPFADYGYTF
size: .; D: .; V: TRBV25-1; J: TRBJ2-4; DNA: TGTGCCAGCGGAGACAGAAACATTCAGTACTTC; CDR3: CASGDRNIQYF
size: .; D: .; V: TRBV7-3; J: TRBJ1-6; DNA: TGTGCCAGCAGCGCCGGACAGTCCATTTCACCCCTCCACTTT; CDR3: CASSAGQSISPLHF
size: few; D: .; V: TRBV6-2/TRBV6-3; J: TRBJ2-7; DNA: TGTGCCAGCAGTTACTCGGCGCAGACTCACTTC; CDR3: CASSYSAQTHF
size: many; D: .; V: TRBV10-3; J: TRBJ1-2; DNA: TGTGCCATCAGTGAGGCGGATGGCTACACCTTC; CDR3: CAISEADGYTF
size: .; D: TRBD1; V: TRBV18; J: TRBJ1-5; DNA: TGTGCCAGCTCGGGACAGGGGGCAAGTCAGCCCCAGCATTTT; CDR3: CASSGQGASQPQHF
size: many; D: TRBD1; V: TRBV28; J: TRBJ1-2; DNA: TGTGCCAGCAGTTTTTCTGGGGCAGGGGGCAAGCCTGGCTACACCTTC; CDR3: CASSFSGAGGKPGYTF
size: few; D: .; V: TRBV30; J: TRBJ2-7; DNA: TGTGCCTGGAGGGGGGCGGGTGAGCAGTACTTC; CDR3: CAWRGAGEQYF
size: many; D: .; V: TRBV7-2; J: TRBJ2-2; DNA: TGTGCCAGCGCACGCCCCCAGCAGAACACCGGGGAGCTGTTTTTT; CDR3: CASARPQQNTGELFF
size: many; D: .; V: TRBV6-1; J: TRBJ2-4; DNA: TGTGCCAGCAGTGAAGGGCAGGGCAAAAACATTCAGTACTTC; CDR3: CASSEGQGKNIQYF
size: many; D: TRBD1; V: TRBV11-3; J: TRBJ2-5; DNA: TGTGCCAGCAGCTCCCCTCAACGGACAGGGCAAGATGAGACCCAGTACTTC; CDR3: CASSSPQRTGQDETQYF
size: many; D: .; V: TRBV11-2; J: TRBJ2-2; DNA: TGTGCCAGCAGCTTTCTCGTAAGCGCCGGGGAGCTGTTTTTT; CDR3: CASSFLVSAGELFF
size: many; D: TRBD1; V: TRBV6-1; J: TRBJ2-7; DNA: TGTGCCAGCAGCCCCCCGGGGGACAGGGGCTACGAGCAGTACTTC; CDR3: CASSPPGDRGYEQYF
size: .; D: TRBD2; V: TRBV20-1; J: TRBJ2-5; DNA: TGCAGTGCTAGAGACATGACTAGCGGGGTTCAAGAGACCCAGTACTTC; CDR3: CSARDMTSGVQETQYF
size: .; D: .; V: TRBV6-1; J: TRBJ2-6; DNA: TGTGCCAGCAAGGACCTCTCTGGGGCCAACGTCCTGACTTTC; CDR3: CASKDLSGANVLTF
size: .; D: TRBD2; V: TRBV11-3; J: TRBJ2-2; DNA: TGTGCCAGCAGCTTAGCGCCCCGGCTAGCGGAGAACACCGGGGAGCTGTTTTTT; CDR3: CASSLAPRLAENTGELFF
size: many; D: TRBD1; V: TRBV7-9; J: TRBJ2-7; DNA: TGTGCCAGCAGCGAGACAGGGGGCACCGAGCAGTACTTC; CDR3: CASSETGGTEQYF
size: .; D: .; V: TRBV5-4; J: TRBJ1-2; DNA: TGTGCCAGCAGCCGGGACCCTAGAGAGGCTTTCTATGGCTACACCTTC; CDR3: CASSRDPREAFYGYTF
size: .; D: .; V: TRBV10-3; J: TRBJ2-3; DNA: TGTGCCATCAGTGAGTGGGGAAAGACCACAGATACGCAGTATTTT; CDR3: CAISEWGKTTDTQYF
size: many; D: .; V: TRBV20-1; J: TRBJ1-1; DNA: TGCAGTGTTTCCACAGGGCTAAACACTGAAGCTTTCTTT; CDR3: CSVSTGLNTEAFF
size: .; D: .; V: TRBV19; J: TRBJ2-7; DNA: TGTGCCACCTCCTGGGACGGCCGCTCCTACGAGCAGTACTTC; CDR3: CATSWDGRSYEQYF
size: many; D: .; V: TRBV28; J: TRBJ2-2; DNA: TGTGCCAGCAGTTTATCAGGGGGAGGCCCCGTAGACGGGGAGCTGTTTTTT; CDR3: CASSLSGGGPVDGELFF
size: .; D: TRBD2; V: TRBV5-4; J: TRBJ2-7; DNA: TGTGCCAGCAGCCAAGACTTAGCGGGGGAGGGCCACGAGCAGTACTTC; CDR3: CASSQDLAGEGHEQYF
size: many; D: .; V: TRBV7-2; J: TRBJ1-1; DNA: TGTGCCAGCAGCTTAGAGGCCAGGGGAGGCACTGAAGCTTTCTTT; CDR3: CASSLEARGGTEAFF
size: many; D: .; V: TRBV20-1; J: TRBJ1-1; DNA: TGCAGTGCGCTTTCAGTGGCACTTATGAACACTGAAGCTTTCTTT; CDR3: CSALSVALMNTEAFF
size: few; D: TRBD1; V: TRBV6-1; J: TRBJ1-4; DNA: TGTGCCAGCAGACCACCGGGACAGCTTGAAAAACTGTTTTTT; CDR3: CASRPPGQLEKLFF
size: .; D: .; V: TRBV6-1; J: TRBJ1-5; DNA: TGTGCCAGCAGAGAGAACAGGGTGGATCAGCCCCAGCATTTT; CDR3: CASRENRVDQPQHF